This is a list of T cell receptor beta chains from one sample in a study of blood T cell repertoires in COVID-19. TCRdb's copy holds only in-frame clones and misses some; the assay was immunoSEQ multiplex PCR. The profile covers around 94,000 clones, with over 80% appearing a single time and almost 3.5% taken by the ten largest. Sequencing input: peripheral blood. Source of these receptors: a man aged 45-60 years with acute or convalescent COVID-19. The CDR3 runs from the conserved cysteine through the conserved F or W. The D gene is left open where the match is weak. Clone size appears in some rows only: once, few, many, or a class for an expanded clone.

clone size: -; D gene: TRBD1; J gene: TRBJ2-1; V gene: TRBV7-9; CDR3 DNA: TGTGCCAGCAGCCCCGAGGGGACAGGGCGCGACAATGAGCAGTTCTTC; CDR3 protein: CASSPEGTGRDNEQFF
clone size: -; D gene: TRBD1; J gene: TRBJ2-7; V gene: TRBV19; CDR3 DNA: TGTGCCAGTAGGCCGACAGGGGGCAACGACGAGCAGTACTTC; CDR3 protein: CASRPTGGNDEQYF
clone size: -; D gene: TRBD2; J gene: TRBJ2-7; V gene: TRBV4-3; CDR3 DNA: TGCGCCAGCAGCCAAGACGGCGGGAGGTCACCGGCTGGAGCCTACGAGCAGTACTTC; CDR3 protein: CASSQDGGRSPAGAYEQYF
clone size: -; D gene: TRBD2; J gene: TRBJ2-5; V gene: TRBV4-1; CDR3 DNA: TGCGCCAGCAGCCAAGATCTGGCTAGCGGGGGCTGGGGGGAGACCCAGTACTTC; CDR3 protein: CASSQDLASGGWGETQYF
clone size: -; D gene: TRBD1; J gene: TRBJ2-7; V gene: TRBV14; CDR3 DNA: TGTGCCAGCAGCCGACGACAGGGCTCAGCTTCCTACGAGCAGTACTTC; CDR3 protein: CASSRRQGSASYEQYF
clone size: -; D gene: -; J gene: TRBJ1-2; V gene: TRBV7-9; CDR3 DNA: TGTGCCAGCAGCCTTGGACAGTCCCATAACTATGGCTACACCTTC; CDR3 protein: CASSLGQSHNYGYTF
clone size: -; D gene: TRBD1; J gene: TRBJ2-5; V gene: TRBV4-1; CDR3 DNA: TGCGCCAGCAGCCCGCGGGACAGGGGAGGAGGTCGTTCAGGTCCAGAGACCCAGTACTTC; CDR3 protein: CASSPRDRGGGRSGPETQYF
clone size: -; D gene: TRBD2; J gene: TRBJ2-3; V gene: TRBV4-3; CDR3 DNA: TGCGCCAGCAGCCAAGATTCTGGCCAGCGGGGGGGCACAGATACGCAGTATTTT; CDR3 protein: CASSQDSGQRGGTDTQYF
clone size: -; D gene: -; J gene: TRBJ2-2; V gene: TRBV3-1/TRBV3-2; CDR3 DNA: TGTGCCAGCAGCCAAGATAGTCTAGCGACGACCACCGGGGAGCTGTTTTTT; CDR3 protein: CASSQDSLATTTGELFF
clone size: -; D gene: TRBD1; J gene: TRBJ2-2; V gene: TRBV3-1/TRBV3-2; CDR3 DNA: TGTGCCAGCAGCCCTCCGGGACAGGGACCCGGGGAGCTGTTTTTT; CDR3 protein: CASSPPGQGPGELFF
clone size: -; D gene: TRBD1; J gene: TRBJ1-3; V gene: TRBV6-5; CDR3 DNA: TGTGCCAGCAGTTCCACGACAGGGGCCGGAAACACCATATATTTT; CDR3 protein: CASSSTTGAGNTIYF
clone size: -; D gene: -; J gene: TRBJ1-1; V gene: TRBV12-3/TRBV12-4; CDR3 DNA: TGTGCCAGCAGTTCACAGGGCTTCACTGAAGCTTTCTTT; CDR3 protein: CASSSQGFTEAFF
clone size: once; D gene: TRBD2; J gene: TRBJ2-1; V gene: TRBV5-5; CDR3 DNA: TGTGCCAGCAGCTTGGAGGGGACTAGCAGCAAGGAGCAGTTCTTC; CDR3 protein: CASSLEGTSSKEQFF
clone size: -; D gene: -; J gene: TRBJ2-1; V gene: TRBV3-1/TRBV3-2; CDR3 DNA: TGTGCCAGCAGCCAAGACCCCCTCCCACAGATATACAATGAGCAGTTCTTC; CDR3 protein: CASSQDPLPQIYNEQFF
clone size: -; D gene: TRBD1; J gene: TRBJ1-2; V gene: TRBV6-5; CDR3 DNA: TGTGCCAGCAGTTACCGACAGGGGAACTATGGCTACACCTTC; CDR3 protein: CASSYRQGNYGYTF
clone size: few; D gene: TRBD1; J gene: TRBJ2-7; V gene: TRBV18; CDR3 DNA: TGTGCCAGCTCAACTAGACAGGGCTTTTACGAGCAGTACTTC; CDR3 protein: CASSTRQGFYEQYF
clone size: -; D gene: TRBD2; J gene: TRBJ2-5; V gene: TRBV10-3; CDR3 DNA: TGTGCCATCAGTGATCCATCCCTTTCGGGGGGTTACCAAGAGACCCAGTACTTC; CDR3 protein: CAISDPSLSGGYQETQYF
clone size: -; D gene: -; J gene: TRBJ2-6; V gene: TRBV29-1; CDR3 DNA: TGCAGCGTTGGTCCCGCCAGCTCTGGGGCCAACGTCCTGACTTTC; CDR3 protein: CSVGPASSGANVLTF
clone size: -; D gene: TRBD1; J gene: TRBJ2-1; V gene: TRBV10-3; CDR3 DNA: TGTGCCATCAGTGACCCAGGACAGGGTGAGCAGTTCTTC; CDR3 protein: CAISDPGQGEQFF
clone size: -; D gene: TRBD1; J gene: TRBJ2-6; V gene: TRBV12-5; CDR3 DNA: TGTGCTAGTGGTACAGGGGATTTACACTCTGGGGCCAACGTCCTGACTTTC; CDR3 protein: CASGTGDLHSGANVLTF
clone size: few; D gene: -; J gene: TRBJ1-1; V gene: TRBV5-6; CDR3 DNA: TGTGCCAGCAGATTGAGAGGGATCAACACTGAAGCTTTCTTT; CDR3 protein: CASRLRGINTEAFF
clone size: -; D gene: TRBD1; J gene: TRBJ2-7; V gene: TRBV4-3; CDR3 DNA: TGCGCCAGCAGCCAAGCCTGGGACAGTTCCTACGAGCAGTACTTC; CDR3 protein: CASSQAWDSSYEQYF
clone size: -; D gene: -; J gene: TRBJ2-7; V gene: TRBV6-5; CDR3 DNA: TGTGCCAGCAGTTCGTCTAGTTTTCGCGCCTACGAGCAGTACTTC; CDR3 protein: CASSSSSFRAYEQYF
clone size: -; D gene: -; J gene: TRBJ2-7; V gene: TRBV5-6; CDR3 DNA: TGTGCCAGCAGCTTTGGTCAGGGTTTTTTGCAGCAGTACTTC; CDR3 protein: CASSFGQGFLQQYF
clone size: -; D gene: TRBD2; J gene: TRBJ2-2; V gene: TRBV4-2; CDR3 DNA: TGTGCCAGCAGCCCCAGACTAGCGGGAGGTGGGACCGGGGAGCTGTTTTTT; CDR3 protein: CASSPRLAGGGTGELFF
clone size: -; D gene: -; J gene: TRBJ2-3; V gene: TRBV7-9; CDR3 DNA: TGTGCCAGCACCGGACTTAGCACAGATACGCAGTATTTT; CDR3 protein: CASTGLSTDTQYF
clone size: -; D gene: TRBD2; J gene: TRBJ2-1; V gene: TRBV12-3/TRBV12-4; CDR3 DNA: TGTGCCAGCAGCCGGCGGGAGCCAGGGGAGCAGTTCTTC; CDR3 protein: CASSRREPGEQFF
clone size: -; D gene: TRBD1; J gene: TRBJ1-5; V gene: TRBV5-1; CDR3 DNA: TGCGCCAGCAGCACTACAGGGGAACCGAATCAGCCCCAGCATTTT; CDR3 protein: CASSTTGEPNQPQHF